This TCR beta chain was recovered during a study of cytomegalovirus exposure and HLA in healthy donors. Amplification used 60 Vbeta primers and 13 Jbeta primers. Produced via immunoSEQ multiplex PCR; TCRdb's table is partial and in-frame only. The repertoire holds fewer than 200,000 clones, approximately 90% seen once, with more than 0.7% in the top ten. This clone was seen a single time. Sequencing input: PBMCs. This sequence was found in a woman aged 25 to 45 in good health and CMV-seronegative.

In DNA form, the CDR3 reads TGTGCCAGCAGTGAATGGGACAACCAAGAGACCCAGTACTTC. Translation gives CASSEWDNQETQYF. The chain uses TRBV6-1 and TRBJ2-5, with D possibly being TRBD1 (6 bases). The V and J ends lost 2 bases and 0 bases respectively, with 7 bases between them. Per the germline V gene, CDR1 is MNHNS and CDR2 is SASEGT. The CDR3 runs to 14 residues.